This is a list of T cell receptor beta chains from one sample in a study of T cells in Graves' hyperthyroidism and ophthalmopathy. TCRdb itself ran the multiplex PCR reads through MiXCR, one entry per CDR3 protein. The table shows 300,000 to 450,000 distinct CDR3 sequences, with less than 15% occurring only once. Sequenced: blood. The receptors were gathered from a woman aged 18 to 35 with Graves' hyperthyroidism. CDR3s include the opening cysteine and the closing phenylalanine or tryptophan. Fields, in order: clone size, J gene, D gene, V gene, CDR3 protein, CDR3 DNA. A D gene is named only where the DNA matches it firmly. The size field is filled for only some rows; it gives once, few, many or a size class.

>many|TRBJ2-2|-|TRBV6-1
CASTGAGERSGELFF
TGTGCCAGCACCGGCGCAGGGGAACGTAGCGGGGAGCTGTTTTTT
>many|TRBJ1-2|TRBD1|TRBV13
CASSVGQGALSYGYTF
TGTGCCAGCAGCGTCGGACAGGGGGCATTAAGCTATGGCTACACCTTC
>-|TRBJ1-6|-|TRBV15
CATSRDSKGWDNSPLHF
TGTGCCACCAGCAGAGATAGTAAGGGGTGGGATAATTCACCCCTCCACTTT
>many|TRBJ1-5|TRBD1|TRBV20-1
CSARDRDRDSTQPQHF
TGCAGTGCTAGAGATAGGGACAGGGATAGTACTCAGCCCCAGCATTTT
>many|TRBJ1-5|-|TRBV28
CASSLGRGVNQPQHF
TGTGCCAGCAGCTTGGGGCGCGGAGTCAATCAGCCCCAGCATTTT
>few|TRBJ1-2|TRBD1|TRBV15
CATSSPDRGPLYGYTF
TGTGCCACCAGCAGCCCCGACAGGGGCCCGCTCTATGGCTACACCTTC
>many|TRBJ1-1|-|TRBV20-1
CSALTDMRAFF
TGCAGTGCTCTGACAGATATGAGGGCTTTCTTT
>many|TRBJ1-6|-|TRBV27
CASTGLYNSPLHF
TGTGCCAGCACGGGACTCTATAATTCACCCCTCCACTTT
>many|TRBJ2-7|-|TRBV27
CASRSLGQGEQYF
TGTGCCAGCAGATCCCTAGGACAAGGCGAGCAGTACTTC
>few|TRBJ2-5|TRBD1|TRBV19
CASSITGGYGETQYF
TGTGCCAGTAGTATTACAGGGGGTTATGGGGAGACCCAGTACTTC
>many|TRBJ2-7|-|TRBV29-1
CSVVRRDLNYEQYF
TGCAGCGTTGTTAGGCGGGATCTAAACTACGAGCAGTACTTC
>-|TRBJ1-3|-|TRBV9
CASSVEAVRRSGNTIYF
TGTGCCAGCAGCGTAGAAGCGGTCCGAAGGTCCGGAAACACCATATATTTT
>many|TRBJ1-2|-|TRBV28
CAGGGANYGYTF
TGTGCCGGGGGAGGGGCCAACTATGGCTACACCTTC
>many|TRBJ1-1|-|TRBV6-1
CASTPYTGPEAFF
TGTGCCAGCACCCCCTACACGGGACCTGAAGCTTTCTTT
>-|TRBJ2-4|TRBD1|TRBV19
CASSMQGALSIQYF
TGTGCCAGTAGTATGCAGGGGGCGTTGAGTATTCAGTACTTC
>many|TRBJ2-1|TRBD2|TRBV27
CASGLAGKGNEQFF
TGTGCCAGTGGGCTAGCGGGAAAGGGGAATGAGCAGTTCTTC
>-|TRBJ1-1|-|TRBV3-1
CASSQIDNTEAFF
TGTGCCAGCAGCCAAATCGATAACACTGAAGCTTTCTTT
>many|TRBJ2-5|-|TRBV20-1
CSARAQETQYF
TGCAGTGCTAGGGCCCAAGAGACCCAGTACTTC
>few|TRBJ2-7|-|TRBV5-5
CASSPGTPTRSYEQYF
TGTGCCAGCAGCCCGGGGACTCCTACCCGCTCCTACGAGCAGTACTTC
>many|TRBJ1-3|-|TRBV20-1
CSARDPGAGNTIYF
TGCAGTGCTAGAGATCCTGGGGCTGGAAACACCATATATTTT
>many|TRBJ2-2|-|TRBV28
CASSFEGVGTGELFF
TGTGCCAGCAGTTTCGAGGGGGTGGGCACCGGGGAGCTGTTTTTT
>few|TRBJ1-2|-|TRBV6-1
CASSEQGKKVYGYTF
TGTGCCAGCAGTGAACAAGGAAAAAAAGTCTATGGCTACACCTTC
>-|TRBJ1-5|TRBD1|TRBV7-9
CASSSWDRDQPQHF
TGTGCCAGCAGCTCCTGGGACAGGGATCAGCCCCAGCATTTT
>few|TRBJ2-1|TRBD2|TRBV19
CASSAKLSSGRASYNEQFF
TGTGCCAGTAGTGCCAAGTTGAGTAGCGGGAGGGCCTCCTACAATGAGCAGTTCTTC
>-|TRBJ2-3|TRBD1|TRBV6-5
CASSYGWDRDTDTQYF
TGTGCCAGCAGTTACGGTTGGGACAGGGACACAGATACGCAGTATTTT
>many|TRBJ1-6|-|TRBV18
CASSPSRVNSPLHF
TGTGCCAGCTCACCGAGTCGGGTTAATTCACCCCTCCACTTT
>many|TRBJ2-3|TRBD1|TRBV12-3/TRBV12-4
CASSFRTTGGVRDTQYF
TGTGCCAGCAGTTTCCGGACTACAGGGGGTGTGAGAGATACGCAGTATTTT
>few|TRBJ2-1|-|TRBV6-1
CASRVAVSYNEQFF
TGTGCCAGCAGGGTAGCGGTCAGCTACAATGAGCAGTTCTTC
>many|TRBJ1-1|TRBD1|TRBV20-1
CSARDPGTGGSEAFF
TGCAGTGCTAGAGATCCAGGGACAGGGGGATCTGAAGCTTTCTTT
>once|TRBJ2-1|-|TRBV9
CASSPKLGSTEQFF
TGTGCCAGCAGCCCGAAACTGGGGTCCACTGAGCAGTTCTTC
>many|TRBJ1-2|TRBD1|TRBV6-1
CASSDTAGQGRYGYTF
TGTGCCAGCAGTGACACCGCCGGACAGGGCCGCTATGGCTACACCTTC
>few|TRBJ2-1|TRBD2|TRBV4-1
CASSQGGLAGDRGEQFF
TGCGCCAGCAGCCAAGGGGGACTAGCGGGGGATCGGGGTGAGCAGTTCTTC
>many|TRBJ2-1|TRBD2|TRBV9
CASSPWTSGGTSNEQFF
TGTGCCAGCAGCCCTTGGACTAGCGGGGGGACATCCAATGAGCAGTTCTTC
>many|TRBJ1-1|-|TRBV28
CATSRQIEAFF
TGTGCCACCAGTAGACAGATTGAAGCTTTCTTT
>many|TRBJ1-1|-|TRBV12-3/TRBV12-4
CASSLEGKTEAFF
TGTGCCAGCAGTTTAGAAGGGAAAACTGAAGCTTTCTTT
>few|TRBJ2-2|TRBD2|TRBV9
CASSVGSDGRAGELFF
TGTGCCAGCAGCGTAGGCTCTGACGGGAGGGCCGGGGAGCTGTTTTTT
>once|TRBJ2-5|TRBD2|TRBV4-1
CASSQETGGMYF
TGCGCCAGCAGCCAAGAGACGGGGGGGATGTACTTC
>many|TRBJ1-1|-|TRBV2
CASSEGNTEAFF
TGTGCCAGCAGTGAAGGGAACACTGAAGCTTTCTTT
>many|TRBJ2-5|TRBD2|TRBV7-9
CASRSFAGGEETQYF
TGTGCCAGCAGGTCCTTTGCGGGAGGTGAAGAGACCCAGTACTTC
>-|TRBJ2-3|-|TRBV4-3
CASSQVTEDTQYF
TGCGCCAGCAGCCAAGTAACAGAGGATACGCAGTATTTT
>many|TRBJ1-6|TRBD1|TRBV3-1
CASSPGQGDSPLHF
TGTGCCAGCAGCCCTGGACAGGGGGATTCACCCCTCCACTTT
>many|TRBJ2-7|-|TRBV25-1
CASSPSQGRIYEQYF
TGTGCCAGCAGTCCCTCCCAAGGGCGAATCTACGAGCAGTACTTC
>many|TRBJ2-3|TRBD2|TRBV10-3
CAISVEAWTSGITDTQYF
TGTGCCATCAGTGTAGAAGCATGGACTAGCGGGATCACAGATACGCAGTATTTT
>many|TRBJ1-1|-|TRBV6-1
CASMRTVRRDTEAFF
TGTGCCAGCATGAGGACTGTGCGCCGGGACACTGAAGCTTTCTTT